This T cell receptor beta chain was profiled in a study of blood T cell repertoires in COVID-19. The protocol was immunoSEQ multiplex PCR, while the TCRdb copy is restricted to in-frame clones and leaves out a portion. The table has around 250,000 clones, 91% seen once; the top ten hold approximately 1.2%. J was trimmed by 3 bases and V by 7 bases; bases with no gene match: 8. Germline lookup yields CDR1 MNHEY and CDR2 SVGAGI. The CDR3 contains 15 residues. The chain uses TRBV6-5 and TRBJ1-5; TRBD1 aligns across 8 bases. The clonotype originates from a human donor in a cohort exposed to, infected with or recovered from COVID-19 (not recorded which). The donor label of this sample is uncertain. Material for sequencing was PBMCs or T cells enriched from blood (not recorded which). The CDR3 DNA follows: TGTGCCAGCACCAGACAGGGGTTTTCCAATCAGCCCCAGCATTTT. As protein: CASTRQGFSNQPQHF.